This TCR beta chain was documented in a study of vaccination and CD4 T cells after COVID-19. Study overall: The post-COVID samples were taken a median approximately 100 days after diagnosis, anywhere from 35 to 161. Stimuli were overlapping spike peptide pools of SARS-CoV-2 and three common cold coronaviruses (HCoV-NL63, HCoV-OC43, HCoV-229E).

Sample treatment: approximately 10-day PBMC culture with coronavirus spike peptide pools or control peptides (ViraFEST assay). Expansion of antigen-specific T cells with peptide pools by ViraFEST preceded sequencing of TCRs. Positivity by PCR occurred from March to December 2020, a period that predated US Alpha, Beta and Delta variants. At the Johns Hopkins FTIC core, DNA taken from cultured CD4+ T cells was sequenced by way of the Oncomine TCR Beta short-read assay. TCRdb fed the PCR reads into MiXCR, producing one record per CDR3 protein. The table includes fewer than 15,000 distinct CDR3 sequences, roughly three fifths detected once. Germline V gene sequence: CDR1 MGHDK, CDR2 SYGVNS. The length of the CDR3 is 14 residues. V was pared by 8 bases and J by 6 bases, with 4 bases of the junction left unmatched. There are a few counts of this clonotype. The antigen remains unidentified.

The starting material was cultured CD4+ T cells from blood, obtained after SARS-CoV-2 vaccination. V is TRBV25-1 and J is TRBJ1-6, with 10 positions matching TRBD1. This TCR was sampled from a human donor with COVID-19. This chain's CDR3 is CASGGTGANSPLHF. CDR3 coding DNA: TGTGCCAGCGGAGGGACAGGGGCTAATTCACCCCTCCACTTT.